One TCR beta chain is described in this entry. The RNA input was about 0.5 to 1 ug, and it was reverse transcribed with random hexamers. TCRdb reprocessed the immunoSEQ multiplex PCR reads with MiXCR, giving one entry per CDR3 protein. The top ten hold less than 0.095% of the sample, which has a few hundred thousand distinct CDR3 sequences, 95% seen once. The sample comes from a study of CD8 T cells in Susac syndrome. The CDR3 totals 18 residues. CDR1 and CDR2 (germline): DFQATT, SNEGSKA (reference sequence). The V and J ends lost 0 bases and 3 bases, in that order; junction bases with no gene match: 8.

The clonotype comes from a human donor with multiple sclerosis. V usage is TRBV20-1 and J usage is TRBJ2-2, with 12 bases fitting TRBD2. The sequenced sample consisted of CD4+ T cells from PBMCs. CDR3 DNA: TGCAGTGCTAGAGATGCCCTAGCGGGGGGGCCGGACACCGGGGAGCTGTTTTTT. This sequence encodes CSARDALAGGPDTGELFF.